This record covers a single T cell receptor beta chain. Its target is not known. V was trimmed by 6 bases and J by 1 base, leaving 15 bases between them. This CDR3 spans 15 amino acids. Germline CDR1 KGHSH, CDR2 LQKENI. This entry comes from a study of OX40 agonist ivuxolimab in advanced cancers. The overall study: An agonistic human IgG2 monoclonal antibody against OX40 (CD134) was given.

Profiled with immunoSEQ multiplex PCR; TCRdb holds only in-frame clones, not every one. The sample includes 53,000 or so clones, around 86% of them seen just once. Whole-study findings and limits: The mean number of expanded clones was higher in CD8+ T cells than in CD4+. Antigen specificity was not determined for the expanded peripheral T cells.

This TCR was recovered from an adult with an advanced solid tumor such as melanoma, head and neck, liver or kidney cancer. The gene calls are TRBV18 and TRBJ1-2; D possibly corresponds to TRBD1 (5 bases). The source material was CD4+ or CD8+ T cells sorted from blood, sampled in a trial of the OX40 agonist ivuxolimab. The CDR3 loop reads CASSTGADHNYGYTF. As DNA, the CDR3 is TGTGCCAGCTCCACCGGGGCAGACCATAACTATGGCTACACCTTC. Variable domain in full (rest from reference TRBV18 and TRBJ1-2): NAGVMQNPRHLVRRRGQEARLRCSPMKGHSHVYWYRQLPEEGLKFMVYLQKENIIDESGMPKERFSAEFPKEGPSILRIQQVVRGDSAAYFCASSTGADHNYGYTFGSGTRLTVV.